The following is a T cell receptor (beta chain) sequence with its context. Its antigen is still unknown. The source of the sample is a study of post-analysis software for immune sequencing data. This CDR3 spans 18 amino acids. Findings and caveats of the study: Compared with controls, patients had more of roughly five TRBV segments, including TRBV5-6, TRBV5-1 and TRBV20-1.

Unique molecular identifiers featured in each of the TCR beta cDNA libraries. TCRdb redid the calling of the PCR reads with MiXCR, one entry per CDR3 protein. The table shows roughly 800,000 distinct CDR3 sequences, with 25% to 30% occurring only once. V usage is TRBV21-1 and J usage is TRBJ1-5; the table's D gene call, TRBD1, was not cross checked with the DNA. TRBV21-1 is labeled a pseudogene. The specimen was blood. This receptor was taken from a girl aged 5-17 years with multiple sclerosis. DNA for the CDR3: TGTGCCAGCAGCAAAGATCGACAGGGGGCGTATAGCAATCAGCCCCAGCATTTT. It encodes CASSKDRQGAYSNQPQHF.